What follows are 17 T cell receptor beta chains derived from one specimen sequenced in a study of beta chain features in type 1 diabetes. Whole-study findings and limits: Shorter TCRB CDR3s, moderately but significantly so, were found in Type 1 diabetes patients in all four CD4+ subsets.

The investigators reverse transcribed all of the isolated RNA, so they sequenced expressed TCRB transcripts. Sequencing was performed with immunoSEQ multiplex PCR; in TCRdb, only in-frame clones are kept and a portion is missing. The sample holds roughly 300,000 clones, roughly an eighth seen once. These receptors' antigens are unknown. The source material was naive CD4+ T cells from blood. Receptor source: a man aged 30 to 45 with type 1 diabetes.

This chain joins TRBV15 and TRBJ2-7; 10 bases match TRBD2. J gave up 11 bases and V 0 bases, and 10 bases lay outside the gene matches. The CDR3 covers 15 residues. The germline V gene encodes CDR1 LNHNV and CDR2 YYDKDF (reference sequence). The chain's CDR3 is CATSRDTASGRWKYF. The CDR3 DNA is TGTGCCACCAGCAGAGATACGGCTAGCGGGAGATGGAAGTACTTC.

In this sample, this clone turned up a few times. The genes are TRBV27 and TRBJ2-1; 15 bases agree with TRBD2. The CDR3 contains 19 residues. Germline V gene lookup returns CDR1 MNHEY and CDR2 SMNVEV (reference sequence). V was clipped by 3 bases and J by 6 bases; unmatched bases: 12. The CDR3 DNA follows: TGTGCCAGCAGTTTTCGACGGACTAGCGGGAGGGCCGAGGGCAATGAGCAGTTCTTC. It translates to CASSFRRTSGRAEGNEQFF.

This clone has only a few counts. The chain is built from TRBV18 and TRBJ1-2; weak D call: TRBD1 (5 bases). Trimming cost V 3 bases and J 1 base, with 9 bases left between them. The CDR3 is made up of 14 amino acids. From germline, CDR1 is KGHSH and CDR2 LQKENI. Here the CDR3 reads CASSPGQFNYGYTF. The CDR3, as DNA: TGTGCCAGCTCACCGGGGCAGTTTAACTATGGCTACACCTTC.

This clone has just a few counts. The chain has TRBV29-1 and TRBJ1-1; 9 bases are a match to TRBD1. The germline V gene has CDR1 SQVTM and CDR2 ANQGSEA. The CDR3 loop spans 13 amino acids. Trimming took 4 bases from V and 4 from J; bases not matched to a gene: 4. CDR3 sequence (DNA): TGCAGCGTTGCCCAGACAGGGGGCACTGAAGCTTTCTTT. This sequence encodes CSVAQTGGTEAFF.

As to this clone: Other DNA sequences in the same sample also yield this CDR3. The DNA for the CDR3 is TGTGCCAGTAGTATTGGGGGGTCGCAGCCCCAGCATTTT. Protein sequence: CASSIGGSQPQHF. This rearrangement joins TRBV19 to TRBJ1-5, with D perhaps matching TRBD1 (5 bases). Germline V CDR1 and CDR2: LNHDA, SQIVND (reference sequence). The CDR3 loop spans 13 amino acids. V lost 3 bases, J lost 7 bases, and 10 bases lay in between.

V usage is TRBV6-5 and J usage is TRBJ2-1; 7 nucleotides align to TRBD2. The CDR3 contains 13 residues. V was pared by 6 bases and J by 8 bases, with 7 bases of the junction left unmatched. Germline V gene data show CDR1 as MNHEY and CDR2 as SVGAGI. The CDR3 DNA reads TGTGCCAGCAGCCGACTAGCCGGGGATGAGCAGTTCTTC. This encodes CASSRLAGDEQFF.

The table lists this clone with a few counts. V is TRBV29-1 and J is TRBJ2-1, with D tentatively TRBD2 (6 bases). Germline CDR1 reads SQVTM; CDR2 reads ANQGSEA. V was pared by 7 bases and J by 7 bases, with 11 bases between. CDR3 length equals 11 residues. CDR3 residues: CSAPGRNEQFF. CDR3 bases: TGCAGCGCCCCGGGGAGGAATGAGCAGTTCTTC.

The V call is TRBV11-2, the J call TRBJ2-2; unclear D gene. The CDR3 totals 16 residues. V lost 6 bases to trimming and J lost 0 bases, with 14 bases between them. CDR1 is SGHAT, CDR2 FQNNGV, per germline. The CDR3 DNA follows: TGTGCCAGCAGTACCATAAAATCTACGAACACCGGGGAGCTGTTTTTT. Translation: CASSTIKSTNTGELFF.

This clone was recorded a few times. The chain links TRBV7-9 to TRBJ2-1, with D unclear. The CDR3 covers 14 residues. V shed 1 base and J shed 3 bases, with 7 bases lying between them. Per the germline V gene, CDR1 is SEHNR and CDR2 is FQNEAQ (reference sequence). The CDR3 here is CASSLGSSYNEQFF. DNA for the CDR3: TGTGCCAGCAGCTTAGGGTCCAGCTACAATGAGCAGTTCTTC.

This clone was seen a few times. The V and J genes are TRBV30 and TRBJ2-7, with 13 positions matching TRBD2. The CDR3 has 15 amino acids. Losses at the gene ends were 2 bases for V and 2 bases for J; bases not matched to a gene: 3. Per the germline V gene, CDR1 is GTSNPN and CDR2 is SVGIG (reference sequence). The DNA for the CDR3 is TGTGCCTGGAGTTTCACTAGCGGGAGGGCCTACGAGCAGTACTTC. As protein: CAWSFTSGRAYEQYF.

This clone was found a few times. The V call is TRBV4-2, the J call TRBJ1-2, with 8 bases that match TRBD1. The V segment lost 0 bases and the J segment 8 bases; nucleotides outside the gene matches: 11. The CDR3 has 16 residues. Germline V gene lookup returns CDR1 LGHNA and CDR2 YNFKEQ. CDR3 bases: TGTGCCAGCAGCCAAGAAGCCAGGGGGCCTTCAACGGGCTACACCTTC. Its protein product is CASSQEARGPSTGYTF.

This clone was seen more than once but under ten times. The V and J genes are TRBV4-2 and TRBJ2-7; 7 nucleotides align to TRBD1. CDR1 is LGHNA, CDR2 YNFKEQ, per germline. V shed 1 base, J shed 2 bases, and the junction held 5 bases outside the gene matches. This CDR3 has 15 amino acids. CDR3 sequence reads: CASSQGDSDTYEQYF. Here the CDR3 DNA reads TGTGCCAGCAGCCAAGGGGACAGTGATACCTACGAGCAGTACTTC.

The sample holds a few counts of this clone. The genes are TRBV29-1 and TRBJ2-5, with 7 bases matching TRBD1. V lost 4 bases to trimming and J lost 9 bases; unmatched junction nucleotides: 5. Germline CDR1 and CDR2: SQVTM and ANQGSEA. This CDR3 has 11 residues. The CDR3 loop reads CSVVGGKAQYF. The DNA for the CDR3 is TGCAGCGTTGTAGGGGGCAAGGCCCAGTACTTC.

This clone has a handful of counts. V usage is TRBV29-1 and J usage is TRBJ2-3; 9 nucleotides line up with TRBD2. Germline assignment: CDR1 SQVTM and CDR2 ANQGSEA. With V trimmed by 7 bases and J by 3 bases, 8 bases remained unmatched. This CDR3 comprises 14 residues. Here the CDR3 DNA reads TGCAGCGCCCCTTTAGCGGGAGTGACAGATACGCAGTATTTT. Its translation: CSAPLAGVTDTQYF.

The CDR3 region has the DNA TGCACCTGCGGGGGGGCGGACACTGAAGCTTTCTTT. It specifies CTCGGADTEAFF. The chain couples TRBV29-1 to TRBJ1-1; TRBD1 might be the D (6 bases). Germline V gene sequence: CDR1 SQVTM, CDR2 ANQGSEA. The CDR3 consists of 12 residues.

This chain connects TRBV2 to TRBJ1-2; D might be TRBD1 (5 bases). Looked up from germline, CDR1 is SNHLY and CDR2 is FYNNEI. The CDR3 contains 15 residues. Trimming shortened V by 4 bases and J by 4 bases, and 16 bases separated the two germline ends. In nucleotides, the CDR3 is TGTGCCAGCAGTGTCGCGGACAATAGAGGCTATGGCTACACCTTC. It codes for CASSVADNRGYGYTF.

In regard to this clone: The same CDR3 can be traced to other DNA sequences in this sample. This rearrangement joins TRBV7-3 to TRBJ1-1; 7 bases match TRBD1. Germline V gene data show CDR1 as SGHTA and CDR2 as FQGTGA. The CDR3 is 15 amino acids. Trimming cost V 0 bases and J 3 bases; bases outside gene matches: 4. The chain's CDR3 is CASSLTGQGDTEAFF. The CDR3 nucleotides read TGTGCCAGCAGCTTAACGGGGCAGGGGGACACTGAAGCTTTCTTT.